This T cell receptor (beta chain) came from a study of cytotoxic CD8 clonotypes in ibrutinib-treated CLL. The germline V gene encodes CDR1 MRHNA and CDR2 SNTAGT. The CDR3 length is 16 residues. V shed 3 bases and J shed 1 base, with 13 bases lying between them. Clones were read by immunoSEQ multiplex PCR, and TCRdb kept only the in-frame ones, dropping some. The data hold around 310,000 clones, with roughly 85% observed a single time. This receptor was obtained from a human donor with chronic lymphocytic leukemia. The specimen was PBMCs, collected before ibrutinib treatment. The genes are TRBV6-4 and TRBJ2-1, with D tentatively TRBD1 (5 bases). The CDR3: CASSDTPGMSYNEQFF. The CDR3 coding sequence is TGTGCCAGCAGTGATACCCCAGGGATGTCCTACAATGAGCAGTTCTTC.